This TCR beta chain was retrieved from a study of OX40 agonist ivuxolimab in advanced cancers. Assay used: immunoSEQ multiplex PCR; TCRdb lists only in-frame clones, some missing. The table lists about 23,000 clones, more than 65% of them singletons. Per germline, CDR1 MNHEY and CDR2 SVGAGI. This CDR3 region has 13 residues. Deletions cut 0 bases from V and 5 bases from J, with 8 bases between. This clonotype originated in an adult with an advanced solid tumor such as melanoma, head and neck, liver or kidney cancer. The chain recombines TRBV6-5 with TRBJ2-7; D gene unclear. The sequencing here drew on CD4+ or CD8+ T cells sorted from blood, taken in a trial of the OX40 agonist ivuxolimab. The CDR3 spells CASSYSLSHEQYF. The CDR3, as DNA: TGTGCCAGCAGTTACTCCCTTTCCCACGAGCAGTACTTC.